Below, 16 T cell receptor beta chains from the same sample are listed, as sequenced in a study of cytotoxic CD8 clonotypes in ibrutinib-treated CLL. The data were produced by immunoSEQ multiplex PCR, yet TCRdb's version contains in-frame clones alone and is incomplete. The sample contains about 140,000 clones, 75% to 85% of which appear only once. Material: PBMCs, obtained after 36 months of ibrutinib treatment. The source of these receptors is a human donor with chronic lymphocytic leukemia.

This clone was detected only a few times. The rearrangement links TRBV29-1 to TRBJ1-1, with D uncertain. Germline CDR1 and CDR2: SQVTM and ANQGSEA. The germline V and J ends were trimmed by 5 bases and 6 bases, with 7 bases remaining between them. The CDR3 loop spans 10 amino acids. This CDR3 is CSVRNPEAFF. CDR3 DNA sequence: TGCAGCGTTCGTAATCCTGAAGCTTTCTTT.

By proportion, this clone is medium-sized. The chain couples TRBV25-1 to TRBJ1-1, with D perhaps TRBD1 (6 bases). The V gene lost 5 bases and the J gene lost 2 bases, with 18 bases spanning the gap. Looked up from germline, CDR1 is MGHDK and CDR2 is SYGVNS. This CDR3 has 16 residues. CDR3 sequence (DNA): TGTGCCAGCAGTCCCGGAGTCAGGGGCCCAAACACTGAAGCTTTCTTT. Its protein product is CASSPGVRGPNTEAFF.

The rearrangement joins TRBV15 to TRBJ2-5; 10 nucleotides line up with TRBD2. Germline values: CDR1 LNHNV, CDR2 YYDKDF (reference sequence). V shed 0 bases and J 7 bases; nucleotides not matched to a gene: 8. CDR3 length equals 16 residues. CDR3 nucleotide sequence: TGTGCCACCAGCAGAGATGGGCTAGCGGGAGCCCGGACCCAGTACTTC. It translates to CATSRDGLAGARTQYF.

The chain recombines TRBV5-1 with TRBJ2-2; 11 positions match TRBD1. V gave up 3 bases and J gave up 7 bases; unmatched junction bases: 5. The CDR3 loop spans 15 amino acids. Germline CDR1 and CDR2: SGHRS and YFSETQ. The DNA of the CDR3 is TGCGCCAGCAGCTCCGGGACAGGGGGTTTCGGGGAGCTGTTTTTT. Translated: CASSSGTGGFGELFF.

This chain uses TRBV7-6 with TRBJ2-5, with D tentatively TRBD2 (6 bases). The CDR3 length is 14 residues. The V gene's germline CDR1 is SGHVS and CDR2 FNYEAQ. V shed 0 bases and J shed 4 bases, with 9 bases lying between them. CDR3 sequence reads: CASSLARGRETQYF. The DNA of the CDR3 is TGTGCCAGCAGCTTAGCGCGGGGCCGAGAGACCCAGTACTTC. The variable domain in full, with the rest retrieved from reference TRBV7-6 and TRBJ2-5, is GAGVSQSPRYKVTKRGQDVALRCDPISGHVSLYWYRQALGQGPEFLTYFNYEAQQDKSGLPNDRFSAERPEGSISTLTIQRTEQRDSAMYRCASSLARGRETQYFGPGTRLLVL.

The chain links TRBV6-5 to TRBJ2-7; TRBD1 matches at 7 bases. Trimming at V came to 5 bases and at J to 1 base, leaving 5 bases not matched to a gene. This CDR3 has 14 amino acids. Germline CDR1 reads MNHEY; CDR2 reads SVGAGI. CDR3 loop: CASSPMTGSYEQYF. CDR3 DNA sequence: TGTGCCAGCAGTCCGATGACAGGGTCCTACGAGCAGTACTTC.

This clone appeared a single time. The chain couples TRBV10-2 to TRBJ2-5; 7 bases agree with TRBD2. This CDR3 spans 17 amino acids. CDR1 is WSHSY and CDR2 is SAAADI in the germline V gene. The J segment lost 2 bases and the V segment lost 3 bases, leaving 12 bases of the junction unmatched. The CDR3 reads CASSEYLGLEVQETQYF. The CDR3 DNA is TGCGCCAGCAGTGAATATCTCGGACTAGAGGTACAAGAGACCCAGTACTTC.

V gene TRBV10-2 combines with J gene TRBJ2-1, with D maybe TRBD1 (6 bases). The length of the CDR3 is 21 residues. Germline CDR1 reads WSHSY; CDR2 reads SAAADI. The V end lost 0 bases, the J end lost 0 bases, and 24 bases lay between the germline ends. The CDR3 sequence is CASSESPRQNRRGSSYNEQFF. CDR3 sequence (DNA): TGCGCCAGCAGTGAGTCGCCCCGTCAAAACCGCAGGGGAAGCTCCTACAATGAGCAGTTCTTC.

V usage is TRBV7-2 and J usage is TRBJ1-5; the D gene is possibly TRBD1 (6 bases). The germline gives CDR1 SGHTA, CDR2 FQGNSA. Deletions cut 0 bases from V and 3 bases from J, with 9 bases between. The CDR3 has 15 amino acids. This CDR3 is CASSLATGYNQPQHF. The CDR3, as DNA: TGTGCCAGCAGCTTAGCCACAGGGTACAATCAGCCCCAGCATTTT.

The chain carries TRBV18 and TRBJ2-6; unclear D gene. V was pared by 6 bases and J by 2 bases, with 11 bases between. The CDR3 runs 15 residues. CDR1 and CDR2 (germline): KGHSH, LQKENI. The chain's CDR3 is CASSGGGTGANVLTF. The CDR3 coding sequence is TGTGCCAGCTCGGGTGGTGGGACTGGGGCCAACGTCCTGACTTTC.

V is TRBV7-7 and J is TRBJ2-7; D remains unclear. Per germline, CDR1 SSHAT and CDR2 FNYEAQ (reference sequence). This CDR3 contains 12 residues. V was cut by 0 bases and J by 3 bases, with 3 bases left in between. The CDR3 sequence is CASSLAYYEQYF. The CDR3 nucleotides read TGTGCCAGCAGCTTAGCGTACTACGAGCAGTACTTC.

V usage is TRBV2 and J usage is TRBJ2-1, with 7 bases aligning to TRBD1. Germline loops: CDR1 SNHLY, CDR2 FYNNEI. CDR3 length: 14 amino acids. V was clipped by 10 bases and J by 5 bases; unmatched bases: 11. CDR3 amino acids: CATYRDRKHNEQFF. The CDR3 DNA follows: TGTGCCACCTACCGGGACAGAAAACACAATGAGCAGTTCTTC. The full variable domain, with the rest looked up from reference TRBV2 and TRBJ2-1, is EPEVTQTPSHQVTQMGQEVILRCVPISNHLYFYWYRQILGQKVEFLVSFYNNEISEKSEIFDDQFSVERPDGSNFTLKIRSTKLEDSAMYFCATYRDRKHNEQFFGPGTRLTVL.

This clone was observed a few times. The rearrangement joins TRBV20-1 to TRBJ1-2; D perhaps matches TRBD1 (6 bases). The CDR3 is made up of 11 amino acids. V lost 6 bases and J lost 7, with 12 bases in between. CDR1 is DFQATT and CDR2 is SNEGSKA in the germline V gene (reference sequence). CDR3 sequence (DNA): TGCAGTGCGAGGGACATCCGTGGCTACACCTTC. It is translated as CSARDIRGYTF.

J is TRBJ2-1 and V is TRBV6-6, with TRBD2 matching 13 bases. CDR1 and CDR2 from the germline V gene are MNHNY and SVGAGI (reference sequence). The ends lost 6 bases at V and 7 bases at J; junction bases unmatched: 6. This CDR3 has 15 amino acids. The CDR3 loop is CASRTGTSGKNEQFF. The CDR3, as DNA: TGTGCCAGCAGAACCGGGACTAGCGGGAAAAATGAGCAGTTCTTC.

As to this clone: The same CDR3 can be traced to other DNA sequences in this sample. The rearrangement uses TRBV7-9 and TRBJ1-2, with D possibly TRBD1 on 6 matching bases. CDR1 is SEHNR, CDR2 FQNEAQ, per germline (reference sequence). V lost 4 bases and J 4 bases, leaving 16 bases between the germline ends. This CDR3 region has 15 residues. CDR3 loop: CASSSQGLASYGYTF. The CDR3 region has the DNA TGTGCCAGCAGCTCTCAGGGGTTAGCTTCCTATGGCTACACCTTC.

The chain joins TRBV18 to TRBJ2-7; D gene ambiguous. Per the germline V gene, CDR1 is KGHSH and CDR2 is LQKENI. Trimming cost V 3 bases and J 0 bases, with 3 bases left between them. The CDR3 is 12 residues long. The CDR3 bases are TGTGCCAGCTCACCCCCCTCCTACGAGCAGTACTTC. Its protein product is CASSPPSYEQYF.